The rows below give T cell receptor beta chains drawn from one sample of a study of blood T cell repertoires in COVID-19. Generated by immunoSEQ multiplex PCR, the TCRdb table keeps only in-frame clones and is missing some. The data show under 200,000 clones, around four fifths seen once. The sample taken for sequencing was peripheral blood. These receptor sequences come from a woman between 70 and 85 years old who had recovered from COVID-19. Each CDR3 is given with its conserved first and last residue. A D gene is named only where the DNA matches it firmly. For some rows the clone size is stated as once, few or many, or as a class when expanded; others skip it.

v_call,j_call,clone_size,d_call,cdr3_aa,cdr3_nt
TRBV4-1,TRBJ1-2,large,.,CASSQGDSFYGYTF,TGCGCCAGCAGCCAAGGCGACAGCTTCTATGGCTACACCTTC
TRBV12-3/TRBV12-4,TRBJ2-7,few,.,CASSLSVSEQYF,TGTGCCAGCAGTTTGTCTGTGAGCGAGCAGTACTTC
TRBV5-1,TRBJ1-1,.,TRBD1,CASSLGRQGDTEAFF,TGCGCCAGCAGCTTGGGAAGACAGGGGGACACTGAAGCTTTCTTT
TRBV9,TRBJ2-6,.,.,CASSPPLSGANVLTF,TGTGCCAGCAGCCCCCCCCTGTCTGGGGCCAACGTCCTGACTTTC
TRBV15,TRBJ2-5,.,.,CATSRGQGRLETQYF,TGTGCCACCAGCAGAGGGCAGGGAAGGCTGGAGACCCAGTACTTC
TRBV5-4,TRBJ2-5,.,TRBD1,CASSPPTGQETQYF,TGTGCCAGCAGCCCTCCGACAGGGCAAGAGACCCAGTACTTC
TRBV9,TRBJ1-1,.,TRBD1,CASSVGQGAQEAFF,TGTGCCAGCAGCGTAGGACAGGGGGCACAGGAGGCTTTCTTT
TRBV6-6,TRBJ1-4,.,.,CASSYSTGPRGKLFF,TGTGCCAGCAGTTACTCGACGGGGCCCCGGGGGAAACTGTTTTTT
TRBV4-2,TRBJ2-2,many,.,CASSQGDWTANTGELFF,TGTGCCAGCAGCCAGGGGGACTGGACTGCGAACACCGGGGAGCTGTTTTTT
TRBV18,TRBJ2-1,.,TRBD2,CASSPPGGLGYNEQFF,TGTGCCAGCTCACCACCCGGGGGACTAGGGTACAATGAGCAGTTCTTC
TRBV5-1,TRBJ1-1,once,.,CASREANTEAFF,TGCGCCAGCAGAGAGGCGAACACTGAAGCTTTCTTT
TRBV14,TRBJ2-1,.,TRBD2,CASSQLGTNNEQFF,TGTGCCAGCAGCCAACTCGGGACTAACAATGAGCAGTTCTTC
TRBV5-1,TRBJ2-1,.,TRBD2,CASSVTAGGWNEQFF,TGCGCCAGCAGCGTCACAGCGGGAGGGTGGAATGAGCAGTTCTTC
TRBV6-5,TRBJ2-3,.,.,CASSPRGMRADTQYF,TGTGCCAGCAGTCCCCGGGGTATGAGGGCAGATACGCAGTATTTT
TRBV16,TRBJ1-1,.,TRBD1,CASSPGQITEAFF,TGTGCCAGCAGCCCGGGACAGATCACTGAAGCTTTCTTT
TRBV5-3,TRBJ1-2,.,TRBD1,CARSRGGTGAETNYGYTF,TGTGCCAGAAGCCGAGGAGGGACAGGGGCCGAAACTAACTATGGCTACACCTTC
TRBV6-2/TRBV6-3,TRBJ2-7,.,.,CASSYPGLPPYEQYF,TGTGCCAGCAGTTACCCGGGACTGCCGCCCTACGAGCAGTACTTC
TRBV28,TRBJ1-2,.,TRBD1,CATRQGRGYTF,TGTGCCACCCGACAGGGTCGTGGCTACACCTTC
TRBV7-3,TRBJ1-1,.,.,CASSLQGGHTEAFF,TGTGCCAGCAGCTTACAAGGGGGTCATACTGAAGCTTTCTTT
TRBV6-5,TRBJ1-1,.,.,CASSPGGLEAFF,TGTGCCAGCAGTCCCGGGGGGCTTGAAGCTTTCTTT
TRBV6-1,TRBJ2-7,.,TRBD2,CASSEAGLADYEQYF,TGTGCCAGCAGTGAAGCGGGACTAGCAGACTACGAGCAGTACTTC
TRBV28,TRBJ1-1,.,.,CASSPPNSMNTEAFF,TGTGCCAGCAGCCCCCCTAACAGCATGAACACTGAAGCTTTCTTT
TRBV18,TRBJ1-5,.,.,CASSPPGSSNQPQHF,TGTGCCAGCTCACCCCCCGGTAGTAGCAATCAGCCCCAGCATTTT
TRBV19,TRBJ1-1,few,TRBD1,CASRREQGGTEAFF,TGTGCCAGTAGACGCGAACAGGGGGGCACTGAAGCTTTCTTT
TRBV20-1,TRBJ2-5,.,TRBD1,CSASTGTAETQYF,TGCAGTGCTAGTACCGGGACAGCGGAGACCCAGTACTTC
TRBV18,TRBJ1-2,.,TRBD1,CASSPSGQGGSGYTF,TGTGCCAGCTCACCATCGGGACAGGGGGGTTCTGGCTACACCTTC
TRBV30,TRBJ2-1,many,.,CAWSAGDRSYNEQFF,TGTGCCTGGAGTGCAGGGGACCGCTCCTACAATGAGCAGTTCTTC
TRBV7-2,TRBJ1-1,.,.,CASSPERSSEAEAFF,TGTGCCAGCAGCCCAGAGCGCTCCTCGGAGGCTGAAGCTTTCTTT
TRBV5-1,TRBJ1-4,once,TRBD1,CASSSGTQGARGEKLFF,TGCGCCAGCAGCTCAGGGACGCAGGGGGCTAGGGGCGAAAAACTGTTTTTT
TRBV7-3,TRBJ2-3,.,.,CASSLLGGRTDTQYF,TGTGCCAGCAGCTTATTGGGGGGACGCACAGATACGCAGTATTTT
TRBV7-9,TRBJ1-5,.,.,CASSPPGVQPQHF,TGTGCCAGCAGCCCCCCCGGGGTTCAGCCCCAGCATTTT